This T cell receptor (beta chain) originates from a study of neurological immune-mediated disorders. TCRdb re-derived calls from the 5' RACE reads in MiXCR, one entry per CDR3 protein. The sample comprises tens of thousands of distinct CDR3 sequences, about 4.1% of which are singletons, and roughly 7.1% rests with the top ten. This CDR3 spans 14 amino acids. Germline CDR1 and CDR2: MNHEY and SVGAGI. Trimming left V 2 bases short and J 1 base short, with 8 bases between. Whole-study findings and limits: Multiple sclerosis, the disease with the least TCR clonal expansion, fell below healthy controls, whereas HTLV-1-associated myelopathy showed the most.

As for this clonotype: Its antigen is as yet unknown. A much larger clone lies a single base off, so this may be a read error.

The sequence derives from a man in his 60s with multiple sclerosis. J is TRBJ2-5 and V is TRBV6-5; no clear D gene. Sequencing was performed on PBMCs. The CDR3 DNA sequence: TGTGCCAGCAGTTACGGTAAGATCCAAGAGACCCAGTACTTC. Translating it yields CASSYGKIQETQYF.